A selection of T cell receptor beta chains follows, all from one sample in a study of human thymus T cells. The table came from immunoSEQ multiplex PCR; TCRdb's copy has only in-frame clones and leaves some out. The repertoire holds tens of thousands of clones, with roughly 94% as singletons. Specimen: blood. These receptors were taken from a girl less than two years old with a congenital heart defect but otherwise immunologically healthy. CDR3s include the opening cysteine and the closing phenylalanine or tryptophan. A D gene is named only where the DNA matches it firmly. Clone size is not always given. Where it is, it says once, few, many or a class for expanded clones.

J gene | D gene | clone size | V gene | CDR3 protein | CDR3 DNA
TRBJ1-4 | - | - | TRBV28 | CASNLGGGAIEKLFF | TGTGCCAGCAACCTCGGGGGGGGCGCAATTGAAAAACTGTTTTTT
TRBJ1-1 | TRBD1 | - | TRBV7-8 | CASSRTGQGTGTEAFF | TGTGCCAGCAGTCGTACGGGACAGGGAACGGGCACTGAAGCTTTCTTT
TRBJ1-1 | - | few | TRBV28 | CASSSPGETEAFF | TGTGCCAGCAGTTCTCCAGGGGAGACTGAAGCTTTCTTT
TRBJ2-5 | TRBD2 | - | TRBV19 | CASSINTGGFGTQYF | TGTGCCAGTAGTATAAATACGGGAGGTTTCGGGACCCAGTACTTC
TRBJ1-2 | - | - | TRBV28 | CASSFQGANYGYTF | TGTGCCAGCAGTTTCCAGGGAGCTAACTATGGCTACACCTTC
TRBJ2-2 | TRBD1 | - | TRBV27 | CASSLSGTVGELFF | TGTGCCAGCAGTTTATCCGGGACAGTGGGGGAGCTGTTTTTT
TRBJ2-1 | - | - | TRBV15 | CATSRGPRSQFF | TGTGCCACCAGCAGAGGCCCCCGATCGCAGTTCTTC
TRBJ1-5 | - | once | TRBV5-6 | CASSLYWGAGNQPQHF | TGTGCCAGCAGCTTGTATTGGGGGGCCGGCAATCAGCCCCAGCATTTT
TRBJ2-5 | - | once | TRBV4-2 | CASSQEGPAAQETQYF | TGTGCCAGCAGCCAAGAAGGCCCAGCGGCACAAGAGACCCAGTACTTC
TRBJ1-2 | - | once | TRBV18 | CASSPGAPDGYTF | TGTGCCAGCTCACCAGGGGCCCCCGATGGCTACACCTTC
TRBJ2-3 | - | - | TRBV5-1 | CASKAGSTDTQYF | TGCGCCAGCAAGGCGGGTAGCACAGATACGCAGTATTTT
TRBJ2-5 | TRBD1 | - | TRBV4-1 | CASSRTGGETQYF | TGCGCCAGCAGCCGGACAGGGGGAGAGACCCAGTACTTC
TRBJ1-1 | - | once | TRBV18 | CASSPVGGQNTEAFF | TGTGCCAGCTCACCAGTGGGGGGCCAGAACACTGAAGCTTTCTTT
TRBJ2-3 | - | once | TRBV19 | CASSIPRAGRGRDTQYF | TGTGCCAGTAGTATCCCCCGCGCGGGCAGAGGACGAGATACGCAGTATTTT
TRBJ2-5 | TRBD1 | - | TRBV7-9 | CASSPQTGAGETQYF | TGTGCCAGCAGCCCACAGACAGGGGCGGGGGAGACCCAGTACTTC
TRBJ1-6 | TRBD1 | - | TRBV27 | CASSPGTVNSPLHF | TGTGCCAGCAGTCCCGGGACAGTAAATTCACCCCTCCACTTT
TRBJ2-4 | - | - | TRBV7-2 | CASSLGWGPDGNIQYF | TGTGCCAGCAGCTTAGGGTGGGGGCCGGACGGAAACATTCAGTACTTC
TRBJ2-1 | - | - | TRBV5-1 | CASSFPEGHRNEQFF | TGCGCCAGCAGCTTCCCGGAGGGCCATCGCAATGAGCAGTTCTTC
TRBJ1-1 | - | - | TRBV15 | CAVRTAYVGTEAFF | TGTGCCGTTCGGACAGCCTATGTAGGCACTGAAGCTTTCTTT
TRBJ2-5 | TRBD2 | - | TRBV7-6 | CASSLEGLEVQYF | TGTGCCAGCAGCTTAGAAGGACTAGAGGTCCAGTACTTC
TRBJ1-4 | - | - | TRBV5-4 | CASSSGPATNEKLFF | TGTGCCAGCAGCTCCGGACCAGCAACTAATGAAAAACTGTTTTTT
TRBJ2-5 | TRBD2 | - | TRBV18 | CASSAGRVQAQETQYF | TGTGCCAGCTCAGCGGGGAGGGTGCAAGCACAAGAGACCCAGTACTTC
TRBJ2-5 | TRBD2 | - | TRBV7-9 | CASSLVGTSGMETQYF | TGTGCCAGCAGCTTAGTCGGGACTAGCGGGATGGAGACCCAGTACTTC
TRBJ2-1 | TRBD1 | - | TRBV5-5 | CASGGQVKYNEQFF | TGTGCCAGCGGGGGACAGGTAAAATACAATGAGCAGTTCTTC
TRBJ2-7 | TRBD1 | - | TRBV2 | CASSPGTGVYEQYF | TGTGCCAGCAGCCCCGGGACAGGGGTCTACGAGCAGTACTTC
TRBJ2-1 | TRBD2 | - | TRBV7-9 | CASSLNGRAYNEQFF | TGTGCCAGCAGCTTAAACGGGAGGGCCTACAATGAGCAGTTCTTC
TRBJ1-1 | - | - | TRBV28 | CASRDRMNTEAFF | TGTGCCAGCAGGGACCGCATGAACACTGAAGCTTTCTTT
TRBJ2-7 | - | - | TRBV6-6 | CASSYSPESSYEQYF | TGTGCCAGCAGTTACTCTCCTGAGAGCTCCTACGAGCAGTACTTC
TRBJ2-7 | TRBD1 | once | TRBV6-5 | CASSYWTGRGYEQYF | TGTGCCAGCAGTTATTGGACAGGGAGAGGCTACGAGCAGTACTTC
TRBJ2-7 | - | once | TRBV30 | CAWSVRTGAPGEQYF | TGTGCCTGGAGTGTACGAACGGGAGCTCCGGGGGAGCAGTACTTC
TRBJ2-4 | - | - | TRBV10-1 | CASSESGHKNIQYF | TGCGCCAGCAGTGAGTCTGGACACAAAAACATTCAGTACTTC
TRBJ1-2 | - | - | TRBV5-6 | CASSLGAGHRGGYTF | TGTGCCAGCAGCTTGGGGGCGGGACACCGAGGGGGCTACACCTTC
TRBJ2-3 | - | - | TRBV5-1 | CASSSSRDTQYF | TGCGCCAGCAGCTCCAGTAGAGATACGCAGTATTTT
TRBJ2-3 | - | - | TRBV29-1 | CSVLNRYTDTQYF | TGCAGCGTTCTCAACCGGTACACAGATACGCAGTATTTT
TRBJ2-3 | TRBD2 | - | TRBV9 | CASSVSGTSGTTLNTDTQYF | TGTGCCAGCAGCGTATCAGGGACTAGCGGGACAACCCTTAACACAGATACGCAGTATTTT
TRBJ2-4 | - | - | TRBV4-1 | CASSQILGPPAIQYF | TGCGCCAGCAGCCAAATACTCGGCCCTCCGGCCATTCAGTACTTC
TRBJ2-7 | TRBD2 | - | TRBV28 | CASSPIRIAGNYEQYF | TGTGCCAGCAGTCCCATTCGGATAGCGGGGAACTACGAGCAGTACTTC
TRBJ1-1 | - | - | TRBV6-1 | CASSETGRNTEAFF | TGTGCCAGCAGTGAAACGGGACGGAACACTGAAGCTTTCTTT
TRBJ2-7 | TRBD2 | once | TRBV9 | CASSRREGGSYEQYF | TGTGCCAGCAGCCGCCGGGAGGGGGGTTCCTACGAGCAGTACTTC
TRBJ1-1 | - | few | TRBV6-1 | CASSGRQAREGAFF | TGTGCCAGCAGTGGCCGACAGGCCCGGGAAGGAGCTTTCTTT
TRBJ1-4 | - | - | TRBV5-1 | CASSLDAGREEKLFF | TGCGCCAGCAGCTTGGATGCAGGGCGAGAGGAAAAACTGTTTTTT
TRBJ2-1 | - | - | TRBV6-5 | CASSYGSNNEQFF | TGTGCCAGCAGTTACGGTTCGAACAATGAGCAGTTCTTC
TRBJ2-3 | TRBD1 | - | TRBV7-6 | CASSLTGTGHTDTQYF | TGTGCCAGCAGCCTAACCGGGACAGGGCACACAGATACGCAGTATTTT
TRBJ2-7 | - | - | TRBV15 | CATSRKRLELNEQYF | TGTGCCACCAGCAGGAAGCGACTCGAGCTCAACGAGCAGTACTTC
TRBJ2-3 | - | - | TRBV30 | CAWSEGGVTDTQYF | TGTGCCTGGAGTGAGGGCGGGGTGACAGATACGCAGTATTTT
TRBJ1-1 | TRBD1 | once | TRBV7-3 | CASSLTGGTEAFF | TGTGCCAGCAGCTTGACAGGGGGCACTGAAGCTTTCTTT
TRBJ1-5 | - | - | TRBV19 | CASSIGPGKKINQPQHF | TGTGCCAGTAGTATAGGGCCAGGGAAGAAGATTAATCAGCCCCAGCATTTT
TRBJ2-7 | TRBD1 | - | TRBV30 | CAWSGDRGYEQYF | TGTGCCTGGAGCGGGGACAGGGGGTACGAGCAGTACTTC
TRBJ2-3 | - | once | TRBV10-2 | CASFSLMGSTDTQYF | TGCGCCAGCTTTTCCCTTATGGGATCCACAGATACGCAGTATTTT
TRBJ2-7 | - | once | TRBV2 | CASSEYEQYF | TGTGCCAGCTCAGAGTACGAGCAGTACTTC
TRBJ2-7 | TRBD2 | - | TRBV6-5 | CASSRGGPRDEQYF | TGTGCCAGCAGTAGGGGAGGGCCGCGTGACGAGCAGTACTTC
TRBJ1-4 | - | once | TRBV7-9 | CASSLLSTNEKLFF | TGTGCCAGCAGCTTACTCTCAACTAATGAAAAACTGTTTTTT
TRBJ2-7 | - | - | TRBV11-3 | CASSLRHGSEQYF | TGTGCCAGCAGCTTACGCCATGGGTCCGAGCAGTACTTC
TRBJ1-1 | - | - | TRBV21-1 | CASSKEGAEAFF | TGTGCCAGCAGCAAAGAGGGAGCTGAAGCTTTCTTT
TRBJ2-1 | - | - | TRBV7-8 | CASSLSNLLALESSYNEQFF | TGTGCCAGCAGCTTGTCGAACCTACTTGCGCTAGAGAGCTCCTACAATGAGCAGTTCTTC
TRBJ2-7 | - | - | TRBV6-6 | CASSNPAYEQYF | TGTGCCAGCAGCAACCCCGCGTACGAGCAGTACTTC
TRBJ2-5 | TRBD2 | - | TRBV9 | CASSVAGRAGETQYF | TGTGCCAGCAGCGTAGCCGGGAGGGCCGGGGAGACCCAGTACTTC
TRBJ2-3 | - | - | TRBV14 | CASSQARSGDTQYF | TGTGCCAGCAGCCAAGCCCGGAGTGGAGATACGCAGTATTTT
TRBJ2-6 | - | - | TRBV14 | CASSHRPGYSSGANVLTF | TGTGCCAGCAGCCATAGGCCAGGGTACAGCTCTGGGGCCAACGTCCTGACTTTC